This is a list of T cell receptor beta chains from one sample in a study of blood T cell repertoires in COVID-19. Only in-frame clones appear in the TCRdb table, and some are missing; sequencing was by immunoSEQ multiplex PCR. In the table there are fewer than 200,000 clones, approximately 79% of which are singletons. Sample: peripheral blood. These receptors originate from a woman in her fifties or sixties with COVID-19, enrolled during active disease. CDR3s include the opening cysteine and the closing phenylalanine or tryptophan. The D gene is left open where the match is weak. Not all rows give a size; the values are once, few, many and, for expanded clones, a class.

>TRBV10-1|TRBJ1-2|NA|NA
CASSFDRSYGYTF
TGCGCCAGCAGTTTCGACAGAAGCTATGGCTACACCTTC
>TRBV18|TRBJ1-6|TRBD1|NA
CASSLYSDAAGQGHSPLHF
TGTGCCAGCTCACTATACTCGGACGCGGCGGGACAGGGTCATTCACCCCTCCACTTT
>TRBV2|TRBJ1-3|NA|NA
CASSEALGLGGNTIYF
TGTGCCAGCAGTGAAGCGCTTGGACTAGGCGGAAACACCATATATTTT
>TRBV28|TRBJ1-3|NA|NA
CASSLYRGNTIYF
TGTGCCAGCAGTTTATATAGAGGAAACACCATATATTTT
>TRBV19|TRBJ1-4|NA|few
CASSRSSPATNEKLFF
TGTGCCAGTAGCCGCTCCTCCCCAGCAACTAATGAAAAACTGTTTTTT
>TRBV7-3|TRBJ2-3|NA|NA
CASSLGGYTDTQYF
TGTGCCAGCAGCTTAGGAGGATACACAGATACGCAGTATTTT
>TRBV5-4|TRBJ2-5|NA|many
CASSLIFGETQYF
TGTGCCAGCAGCTTGATATTCGGAGAGACCCAGTACTTC
>TRBV15|TRBJ1-1|NA|many
CATSREIGAPMEAFF
TGTGCCACCAGCAGAGAGATAGGGGCGCCCATGGAAGCTTTCTTT
>TRBV19|TRBJ2-7|TRBD1|NA
CASSIHRQGGYEQYF
TGTGCCAGTAGTATCCACCGACAGGGTGGATACGAGCAGTACTTC
>TRBV7-2|TRBJ2-3|TRBD2|NA
CASSLGLAGGLTDTQYF
TGTGCCAGCAGCTTAGGCCTAGCGGGAGGGTTAACAGATACGCAGTATTTT
>TRBV5-5|TRBJ1-6|NA|NA
CASSLASSYNSPLHF
TGTGCCAGCAGCTTGGCCTCCTCCTATAATTCACCCCTCCACTTT
>TRBV4-1|TRBJ2-1|NA|NA
CASSLSAVDEQFF
TGCGCCAGCAGCCTCAGCGCGGTCGATGAGCAGTTCTTC
>TRBV6-6|TRBJ2-5|TRBD1|NA
CATKGTGRSETQYF
TGTGCCACGAAGGGGACAGGGCGGTCGGAGACCCAGTACTTC
>TRBV28|TRBJ2-2|NA|NA
CASSEQGALTGELFF
TGTGCCAGCAGTGAACAGGGAGCTTTAACCGGGGAGCTGTTTTTT
>TRBV19|TRBJ2-5|TRBD2|NA
CASSIVASGLQETQYF
TGTGCCAGTAGTATAGTGGCTAGCGGATTACAAGAGACCCAGTACTTC
>TRBV11-2|TRBJ1-6|NA|NA
CASSRRAGLGSPLHF
TGTGCCAGCAGCCGCCGCGCAGGGCTGGGTTCACCCCTCCACTTT
>TRBV5-1|TRBJ1-3|NA|NA
CASSLDRSGNTIYF
TGCGCCAGCAGCTTGGACAGGAGTGGAAACACCATATATTTT
>TRBV6-6|TRBJ1-1|NA|NA
CASSHRRQPSRAAGEAFF
TGTGCCAGCAGTCACCGGAGGCAGCCCAGCCGTGCGGCAGGTGAAGCTTTCTTT
>TRBV15|TRBJ2-1|NA|once
CATSPTRDQRGYNEQFF
TGTGCCACCAGCCCTACCCGGGACCAAAGGGGGTACAATGAGCAGTTCTTC
>TRBV15|TRBJ2-1|TRBD2|NA
CATRRTSGSYNEQFF
TGTGCCACCCGGAGGACTAGCGGGTCCTACAATGAGCAGTTCTTC
>TRBV10-3|TRBJ2-3|NA|few
CAISESRTHTDTQYF
TGTGCCATCAGTGAGTCGAGGACACACACAGATACGCAGTATTTT
>TRBV5-1|TRBJ2-1|TRBD2|NA
CASSPGLAGGYNEQFF
TGCGCCAGCAGCCCGGGACTAGCGGGAGGCTACAATGAGCAGTTCTTC
>TRBV3-1/TRBV3-2|TRBJ1-4|NA|NA
CASSQARGSHEKLFF
TGTGCCAGCAGCCAAGCCAGGGGTTCGCATGAAAAACTGTTTTTT
>TRBV4-3|TRBJ1-2|NA|NA
CASSQGLQSNYGYTF
TGCGCCAGCAGCCAAGGGTTGCAGTCTAACTATGGCTACACCTTC
>TRBV7-9|TRBJ2-5|TRBD2|NA
CASSLALAGETQYF
TGTGCCAGCAGCTTAGCGCTAGCGGGAGAGACCCAGTACTTC
>TRBV19|TRBJ1-3|NA|NA
CASKESGTGNTIYF
TGTGCCAGTAAGGAGTCGGGGACTGGAAACACCATATATTTT
>TRBV19|TRBJ2-1|TRBD2|few
CASSGSSYNEQFF
TGTGCCTCTAGCGGGAGCTCCTACAATGAGCAGTTCTTC